The 26 T cell receptor beta chains below come from one sample, sequenced in a study of T cell responses to AZD1222 COVID-19 vaccine (dated by TCRdb to about 2021). Library method: the immunoSEQ multiplex PCR assay. Here the immuneACCESS table is served through TCRdb, limited to in-frame sequences with V and J called. Missing clones are a known gap in these copies; in checked studies unresolved V genes cover under half, and the rest lacks a known reason. Here the sample has approximately 120,000 clones; around 90% occur a single time. The ten largest account for more than 4% of the sample. What the time point label conveys for this sample: baseline before first vaccination. The source material was peripheral blood, sampled on day 0 of AZD1222 vaccination. The receptor set was obtained from an adult in good health.

The chain has TRBV6-5 and TRBJ1-2; the D gene is possibly TRBD1 (5 bases). V was clipped by 8 bases and J by 6 bases, with 16 bases between them. In germline, CDR1 is MNHEY, CDR2 SVGAGI. The CDR3 consists of 13 residues. CDR3 sequence reads: CASDPGGWHGYTF. The DNA of the CDR3 is TGTGCCAGCGACCCGGGGGGGTGGCATGGCTACACCTTC.

This rearrangement joins TRBV4-1 to TRBJ2-1; tentatively, D is TRBD1 (5 bases). Germline values: CDR1 MGHRA, CDR2 YSYEKL. V lost 3 bases and J lost 0, with 12 bases in between. There are 16 residues in the CDR3. The CDR3: CASSQVDRTSYNEQFF. The CDR3 coding sequence is TGCGCCAGCAGCCAGGTCGACAGAACCTCCTACAATGAGCAGTTCTTC.

This rearrangement joins TRBV7-3 to TRBJ2-2; D is unclear. CDR3 size: 13 residues. Germline assignment: CDR1 SGHTA and CDR2 FQGTGA. V was shortened by 2 bases and J by 4 bases, with 5 bases between the two germline ends. CDR3 residues: CASSLPLTGELFF. The CDR3 DNA sequence: TGTGCCAGCAGCTTACCTCTCACCGGGGAGCTGTTTTTT.

This clone came up once. V is TRBV27 and J is TRBJ2-2, with D possibly matching TRBD2 (6 bases). CDR1 and CDR2 (germline): MNHEY, SMNVEV (reference sequence). The CDR3 has 15 amino acids. V was pared by 6 bases and J by 1 base, with 12 bases between. The CDR3 spells CASRGEVGNTGELFF. CDR3 nucleotide sequence: TGTGCCAGCAGGGGGGAGGTGGGGAACACCGGGGAGCTGTTTTTT.

V usage is TRBV24-1 and J usage is TRBJ2-7; 10 positions match TRBD2. The CDR3 runs to 16 residues. CDR1 KGHDR and CDR2 SFDVKD come from the germline V gene. V gave up 2 bases and J gave up 2 bases; unmatched junction bases: 5. DNA of the CDR3: TGTGCCACCAGTGATTCCCATAGCGGGAGGACCTACGAGCAGTACTTC. It yields the protein CATSDSHSGRTYEQYF.

The chain combines TRBV5-1 with TRBJ2-2, with D possibly being TRBD2 (6 bases). CDR3 size: 14 residues. CDR1 is SGHRS and CDR2 is YFSETQ in the germline V gene. Trimming cost V 6 bases and J 2 bases, with 11 bases left between them. The CDR3 region has the DNA TGCGCCAGCAAACGGGACTTCAACACCGGGGAGCTGTTTTTT. This gives the protein CASKRDFNTGELFF.

V and J are TRBV27 and TRBJ1-6; D remains unclear. In germline, CDR1 is MNHEY, CDR2 SMNVEV (reference sequence). Trimming cost V 6 bases and J 2 bases, with 8 bases left between them. The CDR3 has 14 residues. The CDR3 coding sequence is TGTGCCAGCAGCCAAAAGGCCTATAATTCACCCCTCCACTTT. This sequence encodes CASSQKAYNSPLHF.

The chain is built from TRBV21-1 and TRBJ2-1; TRBD2 is the table's D call and was not checked against the DNA. TRBV21-1 is classified as a pseudogene. The length of the CDR3 is 17 residues. The CDR3 here is CASSKAAGTTPYNEQFF. The CDR3 nucleotides are TGTGCCAGCAGCAAGGCCGCCGGGACTACCCCTTACAATGAGCAGTTCTTC.

The chain combines TRBV4-1 with TRBJ2-7, with D perhaps TRBD1 (6 bases). Germline assignment: CDR1 MGHRA and CDR2 YSYEKL. V was cut by 3 bases and J by 6 bases, with 12 bases left in between. CDR3 length: 13 residues. Here the CDR3 reads CASSQGALGEQYF. In DNA, the CDR3 is TGCGCCAGCAGCCAGGGGGCCCTTGGCGAGCAGTACTTC.

In its sample, this clone was seen once. The V call is TRBV3-1 (or the pseudogene TRBV3-2), the J call TRBJ2-2; D might be TRBD1 or TRBD2, each matching 5 bases. The V end lost 0 bases, the J end lost 4 bases, and 15 bases lay between the germline ends. CDR1 is LGHDT and CDR2 is YNNKEL in the germline V gene (reference sequence). The CDR3 contains 17 residues. DNA for the CDR3: TGTGCCAGCAGCCAAGATGGAGCAGGGACGAGCACCGGGGAGCTGTTTTTT. Residues: CASSQDGAGTSTGELFF.

This rearrangement joins TRBV5-1 to TRBJ2-7; 7 nucleotides line up with TRBD2. This CDR3 has 15 residues. CDR1 SGHRS and CDR2 YFSETQ come from the germline V gene. The J segment lost 4 bases and the V segment lost 4 bases, leaving 11 bases of the junction unmatched. The CDR3 is CASSGWGGRDYEQYF. DNA for the CDR3: TGCGCCAGCAGCGGATGGGGGGGACGTGATTACGAGCAGTACTTC.

The chain links TRBV7-3 to TRBJ1-5; no definite D call. Germline-derived CDR1 and CDR2 are SGHTA and FQGTGA. V was cut by 5 bases and J by 5 bases, with 10 bases left in between. This CDR3 is 13 amino acids long. In DNA form, the CDR3 reads TGTGCCAGCAGCGCCCAGCCCGATCAGCCCCAGCATTTT. Translation gives CASSAQPDQPQHF.

This rearrangement joins TRBV18 to TRBJ1-2, with D possibly being TRBD1 (5 bases). The CDR3 is made up of 15 amino acids. Per the germline V gene, CDR1 is KGHSH and CDR2 is LQKENI. V dropped 4 bases and J dropped 4 bases, with 16 bases sitting between them. The CDR3 protein is CASSQNLGETYGYTF. The DNA of the CDR3 is TGTGCCAGCTCACAGAATTTGGGGGAAACCTATGGCTACACCTTC.

The genes are TRBV7-2 and TRBJ2-7; D is unclear. V was trimmed by 2 bases and J by 5 bases, leaving 13 bases between them. This CDR3 comprises 14 residues. Germline V lookup: CDR1 SGHTA, CDR2 FQGNSA. The CDR3 is CASSLTPVFDEQYF. The CDR3, as DNA: TGTGCCAGCAGCTTAACTCCGGTCTTCGACGAGCAGTACTTC.

This chain connects TRBV7-2 to TRBJ2-7; TRBD1 might be the D (5 bases). This CDR3 region has 15 residues. The germline V and J ends were trimmed by 0 bases and 2 bases, with 11 bases remaining between them. Per germline, CDR1 SGHTA and CDR2 FQGNSA. CDR3 region: CASSLAQGAAYEQYF. The CDR3 DNA sequence: TGTGCCAGCAGCTTAGCCCAGGGCGCCGCCTACGAGCAGTACTTC.

V is TRBV5-1 and J is TRBJ2-7; D might be TRBD1 (5 bases). The CDR3 is 11 amino acids. Deletions cut 4 bases from V and 6 bases from J, with 8 bases between. The germline V gene encodes CDR1 SGHRS and CDR2 YFSETQ. This chain's CDR3 is CASSQGIEQYF. In DNA form, the CDR3 reads TGCGCCAGCAGCCAGGGAATCGAGCAGTACTTC.

J is TRBJ1-1 and V is TRBV5-1; D is ambiguous. From germline, CDR1 is SGHRS and CDR2 YFSETQ. V was shortened by 4 bases and J by 1 base, with 8 bases between the two germline ends. The CDR3 is 13 amino acids. The CDR3 is CASSHWTNTEAFF. CDR3 DNA sequence: TGCGCCAGCAGCCATTGGACGAACACTGAAGCTTTCTTT.

The chain is built from TRBV28 and TRBJ2-6; tentative D call: TRBD1 (5 bases). Trimming shortened V by 8 bases and J by 4 bases, and 9 bases separated the two germline ends. The CDR3 is 13 residues long. The germline V gene has CDR1 MDHEN and CDR2 SYDVKM. CDR3 in amino acids: CASGAGGANVLTF. CDR3 in DNA: TGTGCCAGCGGTGCAGGGGGGGCCAACGTCCTGACTTTC. The full variable domain, rest sourced from reference TRBV28 and TRBJ2-6, is DVKVTQSSRYLVKRTGEKVFLECVQDMDHENMFWYRQDPGLGLRLIYFSYDVKMKEKGDIPEGYSVSREKKERFSLILESASTNQTSMYLCASGAGGANVLTFGAGSRLTVL.

This rearrangement joins TRBV6-4 to TRBJ2-1; TRBD2 matches 7 bases. CDR3 length: 15 residues. V was pared by 2 bases and J by 6 bases, with 7 bases of the junction left unmatched. The germline CDR1 and CDR2 sequences are MRHNA and SNTAGT. Written as DNA, the CDR3 is TGTGCCAGCAGTGACGGGGGAGCGGGAACCAATGAGCAGTTCTTC. Its protein is CASSDGGAGTNEQFF.

This chain links TRBV7-2 with TRBJ2-4; the D is unclear. The CDR3 extends over 15 amino acids. V was pared by 6 bases and J by 0 bases, with 12 bases between. Germline lookup yields CDR1 SGHTA and CDR2 FQGNSA. The CDR3 is CASSLQSLAKNIQYF. CDR3 coding DNA: TGTGCCAGCAGTCTCCAGTCACTAGCCAAAAACATTCAGTACTTC.

The J gene is TRBJ1-5, the V gene TRBV19; TRBD1 matches at 8 bases. J was trimmed by 6 bases and V by 5 bases; bases with no gene match: 9. There are 15 residues in the CDR3. Germline CDR1 LNHDA, CDR2 SQIVND (reference sequence). The CDR3 loop is CASSRQGALGQPQHF. CDR3 nucleotide sequence: TGTGCCAGTAGTCGGCAGGGGGCTCTGGGTCAGCCCCAGCATTTT.

This clone came up once. The chain recombines TRBV3-1 (or the pseudogene TRBV3-2) with TRBJ2-7; 12 bases are shared with TRBD1. V lost 4 bases, J lost 2 bases, and 3 bases stayed unmatched. CDR1 is LGHDT and CDR2 is YNNKEL in the germline V gene (reference sequence). The CDR3 sequence is 15 residues long. The CDR3 protein is CASSPGTGGPYEQYF. The CDR3 DNA sequence: TGTGCCAGCAGCCCCGGGACAGGGGGCCCCTACGAGCAGTACTTC.

The genes are TRBV19 and TRBJ1-1; D remains ambiguous. The V end was cut by 3 bases, the J end by 8 bases, with 13 bases between. CDR1 and CDR2 (germline): LNHDA, SQIVND (reference sequence). The CDR3 is 13 amino acids. DNA of the CDR3: TGTGCCAGTAGTATTAGTTCGAGAGGAGAAGCTTTCTTT. It translates to CASSISSRGEAFF.

The V and J genes are TRBV5-6 and TRBJ2-3; TRBD2 matches 13 bases. CDR1 and CDR2 (germline): SGHDT, YYEEEE. V trimming: 4 bases; J trimming: 3 bases; junction bases outside the gene matches: 5. The CDR3 runs 16 residues. CDR3 DNA sequence: TGTGCCAGCAGCCCCAGACTAGCGGGGGGTACAGATACGCAGTATTTT. It encodes CASSPRLAGGTDTQYF.

The V call is TRBV29-1, the J call TRBJ1-2; the match to TRBD1 covers 7 bases. The CDR3 consists of 13 residues. V lost 0 bases to trimming and J lost 7 bases; unmatched junction nucleotides: 5. The V gene's germline CDR1 is SQVTM and CDR2 ANQGSEA. CDR3 DNA: TGCAGCGTTGAAGATAGTCAGGGGGGTGGCTACACCTTC. It translates to CSVEDSQGGGYTF.

The chain employs TRBV3-1 (or the pseudogene TRBV3-2) and TRBJ2-2; D remains ambiguous. This CDR3 contains 15 residues. Germline CDR1 LGHDT, CDR2 YNNKEL (reference sequence). V was pared by 2 bases and J by 0 bases, with 7 bases between. The CDR3 reads CASSQLLTNTGELFF. Here the CDR3 DNA reads TGTGCCAGCAGCCAATTGTTGACGAACACCGGGGAGCTGTTTTTT.